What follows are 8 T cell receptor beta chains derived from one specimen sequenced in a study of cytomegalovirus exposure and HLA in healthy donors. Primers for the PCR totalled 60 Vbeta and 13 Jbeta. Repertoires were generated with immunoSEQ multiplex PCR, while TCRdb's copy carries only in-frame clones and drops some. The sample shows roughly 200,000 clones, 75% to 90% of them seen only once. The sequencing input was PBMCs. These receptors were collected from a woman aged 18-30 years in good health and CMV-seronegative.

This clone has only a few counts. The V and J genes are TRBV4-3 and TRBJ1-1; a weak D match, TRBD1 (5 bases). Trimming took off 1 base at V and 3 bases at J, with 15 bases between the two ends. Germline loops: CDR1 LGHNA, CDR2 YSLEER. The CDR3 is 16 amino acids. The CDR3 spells CASSQGDGEGHTEAFF. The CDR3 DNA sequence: TGCGCCAGCAGCCAAGGGGACGGGGAGGGACACACTGAAGCTTTCTTT.

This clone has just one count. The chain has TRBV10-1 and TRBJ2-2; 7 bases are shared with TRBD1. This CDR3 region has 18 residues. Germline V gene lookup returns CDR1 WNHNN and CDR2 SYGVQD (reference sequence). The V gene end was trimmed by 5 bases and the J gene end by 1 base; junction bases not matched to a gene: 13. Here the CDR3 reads CASSPRTGEGQNTGELFF. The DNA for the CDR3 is TGCGCCAGCAGTCCACGGACAGGAGAAGGGCAGAACACCGGGGAGCTGTTTTTT.

The CDR3: CASSRGQGAGTEAFF. In DNA, the CDR3 is TGCGCCAGCAGCCGAGGCCAGGGGGCAGGCACTGAAGCTTTCTTT. The chain combines TRBV5-1 with TRBJ1-1, with 8 bases lining up with TRBD1. Trimming cost V 4 bases and J 4 bases; bases outside gene matches: 9. The germline CDR1 and CDR2 sequences are SGHRS and YFSETQ. CDR3 length equals 15 residues.

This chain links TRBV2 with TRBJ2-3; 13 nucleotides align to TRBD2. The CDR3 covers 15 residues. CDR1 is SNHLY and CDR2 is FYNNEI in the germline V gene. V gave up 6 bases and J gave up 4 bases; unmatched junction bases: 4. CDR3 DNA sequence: TGTGCCAGCAGCGTACTAGCGGGAGGGCCAGATACGCAGTATTTT. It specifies CASSVLAGGPDTQYF.

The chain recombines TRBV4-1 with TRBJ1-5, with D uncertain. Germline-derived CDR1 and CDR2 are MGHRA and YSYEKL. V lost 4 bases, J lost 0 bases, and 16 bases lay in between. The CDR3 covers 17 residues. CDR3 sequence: CASSRGYTVNSNQPQHF. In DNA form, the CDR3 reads TGCGCCAGCAGCCGCGGGTACACAGTGAATAGCAATCAGCCCCAGCATTTT.

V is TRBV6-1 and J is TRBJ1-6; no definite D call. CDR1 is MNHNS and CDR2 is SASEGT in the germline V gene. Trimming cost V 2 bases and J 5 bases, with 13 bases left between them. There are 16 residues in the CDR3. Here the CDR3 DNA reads TGTGCCAGCAGTGAATGGGGAGGAACTGATAATTCACCCCTCCACTTT. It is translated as CASSEWGGTDNSPLHF.

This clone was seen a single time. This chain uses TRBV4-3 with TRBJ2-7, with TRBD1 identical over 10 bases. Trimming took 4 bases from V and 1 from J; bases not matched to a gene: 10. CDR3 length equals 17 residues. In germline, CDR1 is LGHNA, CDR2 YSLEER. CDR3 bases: TGCGCCAGCAGCCGGTGGGTAATGGGACAGGGGTCCTACGAGCAGTACTTC. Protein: CASSRWVMGQGSYEQYF.

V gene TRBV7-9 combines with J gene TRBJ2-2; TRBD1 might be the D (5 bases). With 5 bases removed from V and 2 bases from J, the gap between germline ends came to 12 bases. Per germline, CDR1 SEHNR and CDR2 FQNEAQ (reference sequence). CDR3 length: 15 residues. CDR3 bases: TGTGCCAGCAGCAAGGGGCCCCTTAACACCGGGGAGCTGTTTTTT. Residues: CASSKGPLNTGELFF. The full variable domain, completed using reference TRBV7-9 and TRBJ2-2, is DTGVSQNPRHKITKRGQNVTFRCDPISEHNRLYWYRQTLGQGPEFLTYFQNEAQLEKSRLLSDRFSAERPKGSFSTLEIQRTEQGDSAMYLCASSKGPLNTGELFFGEGSRLTVL.